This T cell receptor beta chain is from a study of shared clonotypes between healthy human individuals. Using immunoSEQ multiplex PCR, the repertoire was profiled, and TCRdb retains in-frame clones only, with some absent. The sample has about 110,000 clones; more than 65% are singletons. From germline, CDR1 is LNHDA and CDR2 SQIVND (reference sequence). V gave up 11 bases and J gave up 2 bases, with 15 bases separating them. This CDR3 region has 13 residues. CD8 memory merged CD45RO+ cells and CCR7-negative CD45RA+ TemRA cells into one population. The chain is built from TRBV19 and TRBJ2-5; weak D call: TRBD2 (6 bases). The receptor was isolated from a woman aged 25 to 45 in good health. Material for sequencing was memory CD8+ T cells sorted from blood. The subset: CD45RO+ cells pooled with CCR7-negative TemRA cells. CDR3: CAFSPSEQETQYF. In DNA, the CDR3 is TGTGCCTTCTCGCCTAGCGAACAAGAGACCCAGTACTTC.